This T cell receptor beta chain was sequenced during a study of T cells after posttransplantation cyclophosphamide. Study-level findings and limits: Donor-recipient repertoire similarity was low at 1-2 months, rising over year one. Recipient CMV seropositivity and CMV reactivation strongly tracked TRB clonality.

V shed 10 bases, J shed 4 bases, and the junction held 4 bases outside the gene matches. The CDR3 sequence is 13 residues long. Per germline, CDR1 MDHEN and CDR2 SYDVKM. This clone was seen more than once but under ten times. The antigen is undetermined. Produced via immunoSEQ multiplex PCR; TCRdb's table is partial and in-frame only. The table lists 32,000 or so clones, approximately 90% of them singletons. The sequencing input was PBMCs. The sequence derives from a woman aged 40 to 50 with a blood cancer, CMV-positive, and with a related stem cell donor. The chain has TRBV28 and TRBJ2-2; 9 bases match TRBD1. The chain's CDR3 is CAIVQGATGELFF. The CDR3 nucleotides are TGTGCCATCGTACAGGGGGCCACCGGGGAGCTGTTTTTT.